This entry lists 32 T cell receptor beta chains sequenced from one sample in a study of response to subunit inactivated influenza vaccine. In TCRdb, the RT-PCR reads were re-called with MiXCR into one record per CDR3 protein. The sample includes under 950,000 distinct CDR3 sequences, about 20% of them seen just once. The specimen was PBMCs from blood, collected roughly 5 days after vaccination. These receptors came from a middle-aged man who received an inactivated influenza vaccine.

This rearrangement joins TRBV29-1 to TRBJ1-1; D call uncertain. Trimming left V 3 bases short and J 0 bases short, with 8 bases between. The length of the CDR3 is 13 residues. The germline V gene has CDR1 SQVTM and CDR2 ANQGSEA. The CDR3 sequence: CSVEGLVNTEAFF. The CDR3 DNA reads TGCAGCGTTGAGGGCTTGGTGAACACTGAAGCTTTCTTT.

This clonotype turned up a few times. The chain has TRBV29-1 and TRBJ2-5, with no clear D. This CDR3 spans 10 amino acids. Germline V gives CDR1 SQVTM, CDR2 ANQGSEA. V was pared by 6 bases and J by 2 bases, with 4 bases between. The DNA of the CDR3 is TGCAGCGTACAGCAAGAGACCCAGTACTTC. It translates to CSVQQETQYF. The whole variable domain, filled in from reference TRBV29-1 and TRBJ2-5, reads SAVISQKPSRDICQRGTSLTIQCQVDSQVTMMFWYRQQPGQSLTLIATANQGSEATYESGFVIDKFPISRPNLTFSTLTVSNMSPEDSSIYLCSVQQETQYFGPGTRLLVL.

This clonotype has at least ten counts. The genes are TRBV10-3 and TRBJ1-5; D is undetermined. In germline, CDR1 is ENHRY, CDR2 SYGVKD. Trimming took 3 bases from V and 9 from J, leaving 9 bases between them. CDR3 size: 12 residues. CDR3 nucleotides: TGTGCCATCAGTGATGAGGTTACGCCCCAGCATTTT. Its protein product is CAISDEVTPQHF.

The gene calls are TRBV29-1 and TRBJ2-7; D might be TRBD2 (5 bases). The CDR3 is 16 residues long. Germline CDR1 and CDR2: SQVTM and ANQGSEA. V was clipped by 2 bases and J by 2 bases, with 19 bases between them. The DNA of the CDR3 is TGCAGCGTTGAAATGGTGGCTTCCGGGAATACCTACGAGCAGTACTTC. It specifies CSVEMVASGNTYEQYF.

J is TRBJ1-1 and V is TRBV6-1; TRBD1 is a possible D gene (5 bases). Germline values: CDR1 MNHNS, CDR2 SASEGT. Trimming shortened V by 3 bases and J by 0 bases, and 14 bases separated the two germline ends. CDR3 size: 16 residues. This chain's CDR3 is CASSDGQGPMNTEAFF. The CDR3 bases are TGTGCCAGCAGTGATGGGCAGGGACCTATGAACACTGAAGCTTTCTTT.

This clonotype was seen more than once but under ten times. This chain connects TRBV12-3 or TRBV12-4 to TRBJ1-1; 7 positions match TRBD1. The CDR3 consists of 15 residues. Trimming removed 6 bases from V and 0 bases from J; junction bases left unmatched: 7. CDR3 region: CASRDEGQLNTEAFF. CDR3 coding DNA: TGTGCCAGCAGAGATGAGGGACAGCTGAACACTGAAGCTTTCTTT.

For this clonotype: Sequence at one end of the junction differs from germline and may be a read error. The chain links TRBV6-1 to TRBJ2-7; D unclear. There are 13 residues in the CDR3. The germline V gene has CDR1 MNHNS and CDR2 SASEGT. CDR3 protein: CASTDDGSDEQYF. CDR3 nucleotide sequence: TGTGCCAGCACCGATGACGGCTCCGACGAGCAGTACTTC.

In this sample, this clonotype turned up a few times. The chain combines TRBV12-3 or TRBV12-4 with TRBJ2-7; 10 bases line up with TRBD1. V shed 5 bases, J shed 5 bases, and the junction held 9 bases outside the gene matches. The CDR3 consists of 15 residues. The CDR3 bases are TGTGCCAGCAGTGGGGGACAGGGGTCGGGAGACGAGCAGTACTTC. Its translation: CASSGGQGSGDEQYF.

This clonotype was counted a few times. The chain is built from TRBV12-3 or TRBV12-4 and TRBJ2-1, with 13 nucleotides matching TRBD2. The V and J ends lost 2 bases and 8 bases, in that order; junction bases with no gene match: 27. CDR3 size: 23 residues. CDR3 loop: CASSLNGWFFGLAGANNVDEQFF. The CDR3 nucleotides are TGTGCCAGCAGTTTAAACGGATGGTTTTTTGGACTAGCGGGAGCTAACAATGTCGATGAGCAGTTCTTC.

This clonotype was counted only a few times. CDR3 nucleotide sequence: TGTGCCATCAGTGATCCAGTCTCCTACGAGCAGTACTTC. Translating it yields CAISDPVSYEQYF. The chain joins TRBV10-3 to TRBJ2-7, with D unclear. Germline V gene lookup returns CDR1 ENHRY and CDR2 SYGVKD. V dropped 3 bases and J dropped 0 bases, with 6 bases sitting between them. The CDR3 runs to 13 residues.

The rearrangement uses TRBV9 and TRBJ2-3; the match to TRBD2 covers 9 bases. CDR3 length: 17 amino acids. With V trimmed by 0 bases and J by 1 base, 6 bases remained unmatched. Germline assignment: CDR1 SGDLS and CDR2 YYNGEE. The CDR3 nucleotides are TGTGCCAGCAGCGTAGGGGTAGCGGGGGCCCGCACAGATACGCAGTATTTT. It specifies CASSVGVAGARTDTQYF.

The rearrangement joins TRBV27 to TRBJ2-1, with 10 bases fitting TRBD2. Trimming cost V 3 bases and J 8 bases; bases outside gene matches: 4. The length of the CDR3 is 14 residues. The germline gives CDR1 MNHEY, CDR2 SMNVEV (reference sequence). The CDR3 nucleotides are TGTGCCAGCAGTTTCGGACTAGCGGTGGATGAGCAGTTCTTC. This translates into CASSFGLAVDEQFF.

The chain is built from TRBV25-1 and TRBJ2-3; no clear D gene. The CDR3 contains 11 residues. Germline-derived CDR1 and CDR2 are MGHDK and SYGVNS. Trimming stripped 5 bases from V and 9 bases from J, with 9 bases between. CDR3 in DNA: TGTGCCAGCAGTTCTTTTGAGACGCAGTATTTT. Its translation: CASSSFETQYF.

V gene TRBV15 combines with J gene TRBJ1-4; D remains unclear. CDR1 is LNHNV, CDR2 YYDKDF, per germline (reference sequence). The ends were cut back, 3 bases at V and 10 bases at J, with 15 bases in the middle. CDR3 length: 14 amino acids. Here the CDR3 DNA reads TGTGCCACCAGCAGGACGTGGCCTCTTGGAAAACTGTTTTTT. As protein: CATSRTWPLGKLFF. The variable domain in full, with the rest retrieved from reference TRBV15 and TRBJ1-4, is DAMVIQNPRYQVTQFGKPVTLSCSQTLNHNVMYWYQQKSSQAPKLLFHYYDKDFNNEADTPDNFQSRRPNTSFCFLDIRSPGLGDTAMYLCATSRTWPLGKLFFGSGTQLSVL.

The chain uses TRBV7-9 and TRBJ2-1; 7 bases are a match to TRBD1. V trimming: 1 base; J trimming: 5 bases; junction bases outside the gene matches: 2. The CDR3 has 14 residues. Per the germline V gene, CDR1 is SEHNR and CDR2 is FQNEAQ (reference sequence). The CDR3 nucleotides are TGTGCCAGCAGCTTAGGAACAGGGGACAATGAGCAGTTCTTC. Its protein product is CASSLGTGDNEQFF.

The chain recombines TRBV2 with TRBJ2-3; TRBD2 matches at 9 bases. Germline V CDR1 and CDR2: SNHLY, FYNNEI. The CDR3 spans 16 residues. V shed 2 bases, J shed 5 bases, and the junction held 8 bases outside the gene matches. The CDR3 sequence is CASSERSGLAIDTQYF. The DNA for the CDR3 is TGTGCCAGCAGTGAACGGTCGGGACTAGCCATAGATACGCAGTATTTT.

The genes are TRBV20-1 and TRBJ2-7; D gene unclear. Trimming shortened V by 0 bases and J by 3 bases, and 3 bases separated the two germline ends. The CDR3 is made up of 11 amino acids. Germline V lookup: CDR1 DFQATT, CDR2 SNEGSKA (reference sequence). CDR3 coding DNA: TGCAGTGCTAGAGAGGTCTACGAGCAGTACTTC. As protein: CSAREVYEQYF.

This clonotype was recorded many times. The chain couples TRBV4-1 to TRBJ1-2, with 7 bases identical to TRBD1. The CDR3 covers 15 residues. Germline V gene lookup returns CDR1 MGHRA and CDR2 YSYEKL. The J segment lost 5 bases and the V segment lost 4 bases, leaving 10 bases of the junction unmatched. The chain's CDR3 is CASSPQGQRSYGYTF. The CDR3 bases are TGCGCCAGCAGCCCACAGGGACAGCGAAGTTATGGCTACACCTTC.

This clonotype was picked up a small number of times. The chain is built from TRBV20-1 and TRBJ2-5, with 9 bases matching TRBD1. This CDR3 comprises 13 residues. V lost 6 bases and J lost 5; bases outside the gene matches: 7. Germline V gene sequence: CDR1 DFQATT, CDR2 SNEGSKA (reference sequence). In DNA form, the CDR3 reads TGCAGTGCAGCGACAGGGGGACAGGAGACCCAGTACTTC. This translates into CSAATGGQETQYF.

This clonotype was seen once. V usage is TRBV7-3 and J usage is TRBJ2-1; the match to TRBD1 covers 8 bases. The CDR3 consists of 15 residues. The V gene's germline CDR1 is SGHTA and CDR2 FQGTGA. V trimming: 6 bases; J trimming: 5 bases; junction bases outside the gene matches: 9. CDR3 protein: CASRSPGTGHNEQFF. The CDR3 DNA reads TGTGCCAGCAGGTCACCGGGGACAGGTCACAATGAGCAGTTCTTC. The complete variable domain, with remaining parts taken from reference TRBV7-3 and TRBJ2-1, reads GAGVSQTPSNKVTEKGKYVELRCDPISGHTALYWYRQSLGQGPEFLIYFQGTGAADDSGLPNDRFFAVRPEGSVSTLKIQRTERGDSAVYLCASRSPGTGHNEQFFGPGTRLTVL.

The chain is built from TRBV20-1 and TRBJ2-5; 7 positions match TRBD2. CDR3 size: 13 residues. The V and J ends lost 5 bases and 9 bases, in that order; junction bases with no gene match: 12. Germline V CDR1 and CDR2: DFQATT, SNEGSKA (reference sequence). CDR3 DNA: TGCAGTGCTTCAGCGGGATTTCTCATGGCCCAGTACTTC. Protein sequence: CSASAGFLMAQYF.

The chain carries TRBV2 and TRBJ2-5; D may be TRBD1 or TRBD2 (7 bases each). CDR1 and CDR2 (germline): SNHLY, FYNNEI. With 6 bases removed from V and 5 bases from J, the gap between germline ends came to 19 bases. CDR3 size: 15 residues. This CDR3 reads CASRAQGGTGETQYF. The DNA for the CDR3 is TGTGCCAGCAGAGCCCAGGGGGGGACTGGGGAGACCCAGTACTTC.

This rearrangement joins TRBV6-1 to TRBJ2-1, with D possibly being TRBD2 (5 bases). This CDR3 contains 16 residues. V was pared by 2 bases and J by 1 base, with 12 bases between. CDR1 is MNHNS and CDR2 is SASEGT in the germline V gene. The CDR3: CASSEWDSVSYNEQFF. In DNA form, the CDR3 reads TGTGCCAGCAGTGAATGGGATAGCGTGTCCTACAATGAGCAGTTCTTC.

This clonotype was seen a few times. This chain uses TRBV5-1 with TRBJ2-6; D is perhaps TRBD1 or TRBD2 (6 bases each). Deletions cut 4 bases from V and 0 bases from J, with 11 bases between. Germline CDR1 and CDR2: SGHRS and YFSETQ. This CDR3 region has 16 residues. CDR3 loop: CASSPGGFSGANVLTF. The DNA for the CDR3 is TGCGCCAGCAGCCCCGGGGGCTTCTCTGGGGCCAACGTCCTGACTTTC.

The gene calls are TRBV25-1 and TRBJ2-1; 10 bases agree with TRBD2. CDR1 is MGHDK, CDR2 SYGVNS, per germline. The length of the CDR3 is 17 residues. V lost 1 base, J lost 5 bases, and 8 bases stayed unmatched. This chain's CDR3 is CASSEFPSGGLNNEQFF. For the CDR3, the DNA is TGTGCCAGCAGTGAATTCCCTAGCGGGGGCCTAAACAATGAGCAGTTCTTC.

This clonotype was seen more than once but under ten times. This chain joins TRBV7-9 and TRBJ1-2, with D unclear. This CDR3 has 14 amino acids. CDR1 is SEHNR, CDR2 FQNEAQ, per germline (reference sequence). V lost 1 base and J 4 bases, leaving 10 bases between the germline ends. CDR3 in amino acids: CASSLGGAVYGYTF. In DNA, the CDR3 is TGTGCCAGCAGCTTAGGAGGAGCAGTCTATGGCTACACCTTC.

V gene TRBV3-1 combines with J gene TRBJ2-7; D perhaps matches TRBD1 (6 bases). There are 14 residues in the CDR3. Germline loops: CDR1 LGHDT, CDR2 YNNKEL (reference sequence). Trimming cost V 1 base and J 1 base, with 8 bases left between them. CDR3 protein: CASSQARGSYEQYF. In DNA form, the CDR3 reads TGTGCCAGCAGCCAAGCCAGGGGTTCCTACGAGCAGTACTTC.

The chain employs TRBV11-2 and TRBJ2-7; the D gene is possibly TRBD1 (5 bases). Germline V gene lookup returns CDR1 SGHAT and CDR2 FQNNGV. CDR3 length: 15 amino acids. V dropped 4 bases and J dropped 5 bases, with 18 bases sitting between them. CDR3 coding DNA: TGTGCCAGCAGCTCGAGGTTTAGGGGTGACCACGAGCAGTACTTC. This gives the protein CASSSRFRGDHEQYF.

The DNA of the CDR3 is TGCGCCAGCACCTCAGGGGGCCGGGAGACCCAGTACTTC. Translation: CASTSGGRETQYF. The chain is built from TRBV5-1 and TRBJ2-5; 8 bases are a match to TRBD1. The CDR3 contains 13 residues. CDR1 and CDR2 from the germline V gene are SGHRS and YFSETQ. The J segment lost 5 bases and the V segment lost 6 bases, leaving 6 bases of the junction unmatched.

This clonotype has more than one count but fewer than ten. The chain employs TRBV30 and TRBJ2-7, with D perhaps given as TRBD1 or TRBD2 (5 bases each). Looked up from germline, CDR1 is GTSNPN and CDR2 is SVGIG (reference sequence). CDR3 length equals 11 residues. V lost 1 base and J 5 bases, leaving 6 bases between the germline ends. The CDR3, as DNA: TGTGCCTGGAGTGGGGGGAACGAGCAGTACTTC. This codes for CAWSGGNEQYF.

This CDR3 is CASSSGQNPYQETQYF. In DNA form, the CDR3 reads TGTGCCAGCAGTTCGGGACAGAATCCCTACCAAGAGACCCAGTACTTC. This sequence joins TRBV12-3 or TRBV12-4 and TRBJ2-5, with 7 positions matching TRBD1. Trimming took 4 bases from V and 0 from J; bases not matched to a gene: 8. The CDR3 runs to 16 residues.

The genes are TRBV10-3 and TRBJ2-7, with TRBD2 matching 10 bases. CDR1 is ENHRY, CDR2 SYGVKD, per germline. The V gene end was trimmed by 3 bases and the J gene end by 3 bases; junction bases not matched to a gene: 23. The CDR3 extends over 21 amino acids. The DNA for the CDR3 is TGTGCCATCAGTGACTATGGAGCCGGGATACCGGGACTAGCGTTAGGCTACGAGCAGTACTTC. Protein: CAISDYGAGIPGLALGYEQYF.